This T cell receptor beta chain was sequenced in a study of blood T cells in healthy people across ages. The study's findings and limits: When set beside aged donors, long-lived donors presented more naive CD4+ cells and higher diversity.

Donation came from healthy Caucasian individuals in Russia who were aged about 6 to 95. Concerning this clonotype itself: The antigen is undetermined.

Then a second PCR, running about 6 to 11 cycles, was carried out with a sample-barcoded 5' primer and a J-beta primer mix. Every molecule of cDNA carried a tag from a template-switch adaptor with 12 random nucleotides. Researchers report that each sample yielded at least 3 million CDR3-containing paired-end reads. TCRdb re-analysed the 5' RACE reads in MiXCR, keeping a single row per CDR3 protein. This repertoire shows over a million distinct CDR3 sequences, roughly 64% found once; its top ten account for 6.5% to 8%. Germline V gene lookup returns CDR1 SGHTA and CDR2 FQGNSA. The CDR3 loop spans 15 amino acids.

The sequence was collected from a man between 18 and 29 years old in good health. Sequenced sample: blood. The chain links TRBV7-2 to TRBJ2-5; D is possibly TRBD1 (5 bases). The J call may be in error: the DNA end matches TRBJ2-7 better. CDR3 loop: CASSSRVWGAYEQYF. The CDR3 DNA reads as TGTGCCAGCAGCTCTAGAGTTTGGGGCGCCTACGAGCAGTACTTC.